This T cell receptor (beta chain) was observed in a study of shared clonotypes between healthy human individuals. Study-level findings and limits: Only blood was sampled, and tissue TCR repertoires likely differ from blood ones.

A single count supports this clone. Its target is unknown. Looked up from germline, CDR1 is SGHAT and CDR2 is FQNNGV. This CDR3 is built from 17 residues. The V end lost 2 bases, the J end lost 7 bases, and 21 bases lay between the germline ends. Study processing details: Filtering differed because ImmunoSEQ produced junction-only sequences that carried no quality scores. This table comes from immunoSEQ multiplex PCR, and its TCRdb copy is limited to in-frame clones, with some not included. Clone size and the V and J calls come from that table; the DNA yielded D and trimming. The table shows roughly 2.5 million clones, with around nine tenths occurring only once.

The specimen was naive CD4+ T cells sorted from blood. Indicated subset: CD45RA+ positively selected. The chain is built from TRBV11-2 and TRBJ2-4, with D possibly being TRBD1 or TRBD2 (5 bases each). The source of this sequence is a man aged 18 to 30 in good health. CDR3 protein: CASSLSGGTPNENIQYF. DNA of the CDR3: TGTGCCAGCAGCTTATCTGGGGGAACACCCAACGAGAACATTCAGTACTTC.